The clone carrying this T cell receptor (beta chain) was counted many times. No antigen is known for it. Donation came from healthy Caucasian individuals in Russia who were aged 6 to 90. The germline gives CDR1 SGHRS, CDR2 YFSETQ. V was clipped by 4 bases and J by 1 base, with 16 bases between them. The CDR3 loop spans 16 amino acids. This sample was included in a study of blood T cells in healthy people across ages. PCR was performed a second time for roughly 7 to 11 cycles using a sample-barcoded 5' primer and a J-beta primer mix. A single record per CDR3 protein comes from TCRdb applying MiXCR to the 5' RACE reads. The sample lists 450,000 to 700,000 distinct CDR3 sequences, 27% occurring once. Study-level results: Lack of knowledge of donor CMV status possibly confounded expanded clonotype changes. Roughly linear declines in TCR beta diversity per million T cells occurred with age.

This clonotype originated in a woman aged 70 to 79 in good health. V and J are TRBV5-1 and TRBJ2-3; D not resolved. Sequenced: blood. The CDR3 loop reads CASSRDGKFRTDTQYF. The CDR3 DNA follows: TGCGCCAGCAGCCGCGATGGGAAGTTCCGCACAGATACGCAGTATTTT.